This T cell receptor (beta chain) was retrieved from a study of blood T cell repertoires in COVID-19. About the study: T cells, B-cell-depleted T cells, or PBMCs supplied cDNA or gDNA.

The CDR3 runs to 19 residues. CDR1 is KGHSH and CDR2 is LQKENI in the germline V gene. V lost 3 bases to trimming and J lost 2 bases; unmatched junction nucleotides: 14. Profiled with immunoSEQ multiplex PCR; TCRdb holds only in-frame clones, not every one. The data hold under 80,000 clones, with just under 80% observed a single time. This receptor was identified in a human donor in a cohort sampled during active COVID-19. The chain employs TRBV18 and TRBJ2-3, with 10 bases identical to TRBD2. The source material was peripheral blood. CDR3 bases: TGTGCCAGCTCACCGATCGCAAGCGGGAGGGTTCCTTTCACAGATACGCAGTATTTT. Translated: CASSPIASGRVPFTDTQYF.